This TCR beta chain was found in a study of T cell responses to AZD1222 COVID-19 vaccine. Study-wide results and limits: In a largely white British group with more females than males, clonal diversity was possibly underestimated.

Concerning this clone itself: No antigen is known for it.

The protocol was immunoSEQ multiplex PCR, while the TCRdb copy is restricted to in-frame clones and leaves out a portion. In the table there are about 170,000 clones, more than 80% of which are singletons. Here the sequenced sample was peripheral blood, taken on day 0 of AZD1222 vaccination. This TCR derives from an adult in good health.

CDR3 protein: CSASSGDSNQPQHF. The CDR3 nucleotides are TGCAGTGCTAGTAGCGGAGATAGCAATCAGCCCCAGCATTTT. The rearrangement links TRBV20-1 to TRBJ1-5; D not resolved. Trimming removed 3 bases from V and 0 bases from J, with 9 bases in between. This CDR3 is built from 14 residues. Per the germline V gene, CDR1 is DFQATT and CDR2 is SNEGSKA (reference sequence).